The clone carrying this TCR beta chain showed up just a few times. This specimen comes from a study of T cells in Graves' hyperthyroidism and ophthalmopathy. Study-wide background: Blood was drawn when the patient was first diagnosed and still untreated.

Patients aged 18 to 65 had newly diagnosed hyperthyroidism of under 2 months' duration. Uncontrolled infection, other autoimmune disease, pregnancy and lactation each barred patients from inclusion. The PBMCs were taken from around 9.1 ml of fresh peripheral blood. The CDR3 spans 17 residues. Germline V gives CDR1 SGHRS, CDR2 YFSETQ. Trimming at V came to 0 bases and at J to 2 bases, leaving 9 bases not matched to a gene. RNA transcripts gave rise to amplified TCR beta CDR3 regions. The HTBI primer set drove a first-round RT-PCR of the TCR CDR3. One entry per CDR3 protein results from TCRdb running MiXCR on the multiplex PCR reads. The top ten clones hold around 7.8% of a sample with about 560,000 distinct CDR3 sequences, roughly 14% of them seen once.

Sequencing was carried out using blood. The receptor was isolated from a woman aged 25 to 45 with Graves' hyperthyroidism. The chain combines TRBV5-1 with TRBJ2-7; the match to TRBD2 covers 9 bases. The CDR3, as DNA: TGCGCCAGCAGCTTGGCGATTGGTAGCGGGAGCACCTACGAGCAGTACTTC. Amino acids: CASSLAIGSGSTYEQYF.